Shown below are 2 T cell receptor beta chains from a single sample sequenced in a study of blood T cell repertoires in COVID-19. Method: immunoSEQ multiplex PCR; TCRdb's copy keeps in-frame clones and lacks some. The sample holds about 160,000 clones; about 86% are singletons and the top ten take roughly a fifth. The sequenced sample consisted of peripheral blood. These TCRs come from a woman of 80 years or more with acute or convalescent COVID-19.

The genes are TRBV6-6 and TRBJ1-6; 8 bases fit TRBD1. V gave up 5 bases and J gave up 4 bases; unmatched junction bases: 13. The CDR3 runs to 18 residues. The germline CDR1 and CDR2 sequences are MNHNY and SVGAGI (reference sequence). The CDR3 sequence is CASSRLPGGRGYNSPLHF. In DNA form, the CDR3 reads TGTGCCAGCAGTCGACTTCCAGGGGGCCGGGGGTATAATTCACCCCTCCACTTT.

This rearrangement joins TRBV3-1 (or the pseudogene TRBV3-2) to TRBJ2-7, with 8 positions matching TRBD2. The V gene end was trimmed by 8 bases and the J gene end by 7 bases; junction bases not matched to a gene: 13. CDR1 is LGHDT, CDR2 YNNKEL, per germline (reference sequence). The CDR3 runs to 14 residues. The CDR3 reads CASGTRGGDGEQYF. DNA for the CDR3: TGTGCCAGCGGGACACGGGGGGGCGATGGGGAGCAGTACTTC.